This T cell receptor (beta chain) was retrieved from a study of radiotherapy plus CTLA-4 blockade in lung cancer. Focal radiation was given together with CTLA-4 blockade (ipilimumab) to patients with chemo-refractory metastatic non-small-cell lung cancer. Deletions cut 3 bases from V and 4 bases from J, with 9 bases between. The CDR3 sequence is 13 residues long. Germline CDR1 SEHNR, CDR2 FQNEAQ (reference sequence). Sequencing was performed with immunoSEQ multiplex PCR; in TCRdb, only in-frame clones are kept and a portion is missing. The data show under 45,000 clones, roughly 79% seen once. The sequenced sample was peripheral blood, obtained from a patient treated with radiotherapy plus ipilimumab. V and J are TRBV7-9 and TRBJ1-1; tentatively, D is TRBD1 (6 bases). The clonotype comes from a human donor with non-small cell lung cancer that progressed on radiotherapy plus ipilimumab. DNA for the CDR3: TGTGCCAGCAGCTTGACAGGAGGCACTGAAGCTTTCTTT. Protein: CASSLTGGTEAFF.